A selection of T cell receptor beta chains follows, all from one sample in a study of beta chain features in type 1 diabetes. Sequencing used immunoSEQ multiplex PCR; TCRdb keeps in-frame clones, though not all of them. Of about 340,000 clones in the sample, less than 15% are singletons; the top ten hold roughly 0.015%. What was sequenced was naive CD4+ T cells from blood. The receptor set was obtained from a woman between 18 and 29 years old with type 1 diabetes. The CDR3 runs from the conserved cysteine through the conserved F or W. A D gene is named only where the DNA matches it firmly. The size field is filled for only some rows; it gives once, few, many or a size class.

j_gene,d_gene,v_gene,abundance,CDR3nt,CDR3aa
TRBJ2-5,TRBD2,TRBV6-5,.,TGTGCCACCTATAGCGGGTGGAAGACCCAGTACTTC,CATYSGWKTQYF
TRBJ2-2,TRBD1,TRBV4-3,.,TGCGCCAGCACCCGAGACAGGGCCACCGGGGAGCTGTTTTTT,CASTRDRATGELFF
TRBJ2-5,.,TRBV19,.,TGTGCCAGTACAGACCGGGTGCGGACCCAGTACTTC,CASTDRVRTQYF
TRBJ2-5,TRBD1,TRBV5-1,.,TGCGCCAGCAGCTTGGAGACAGGGTCGAACCAAGAGACCCAGTACTTC,CASSLETGSNQETQYF
TRBJ1-5,.,TRBV5-1,few,TGCGCCAGCAGCTTGGAAGGGGCAGGCGGACAGCCCCAGCATTTT,CASSLEGAGGQPQHF
TRBJ2-7,TRBD2,TRBV25-1,.,TGTGCCAGCAGTGTTAGCGGGGCCTCCTACGAGCAGTACTTC,CASSVSGASYEQYF
TRBJ1-2,TRBD1,TRBV2,few,TGTGCCAGCACTTTGACAGGGGCCGTTTTC,CASTLTGAVF
TRBJ1-2,TRBD1,TRBV7-3,.,TGTGCCAGCAGCTCCTCAAACAGGGGGGAGGGTGGCTACACCTTC,CASSSSNRGEGGYTF
TRBJ2-5,TRBD1,TRBV25-1,.,TGTGCCAGCAGTGAATCCGGGACAGGGTCAGTGACCCAGTACTTC,CASSESGTGSVTQYF
TRBJ2-7,.,TRBV5-1,.,TGCGCCAGCAGCCTGGGTGGGGGCGCGTATGGCGAGCAGTACTTC,CASSLGGGAYGEQYF
TRBJ2-5,TRBD1,TRBV30,.,TGTGCCTGGTCCAGGGGGGGACAGGGGTTGGGCCAAGAGACCCAGTACTTC,CAWSRGGQGLGQETQYF
TRBJ2-6,.,TRBV9,few,TGTGCCAGCAGCGTAGAGCGTTCTGGGGCCAACGTCCTGACTTTC,CASSVERSGANVLTF
TRBJ2-1,.,TRBV4-1,.,TGCGCCAGCAGCCAAGATCTTTATGAGCAGTTCTTC,CASSQDLYEQFF
TRBJ1-5,.,TRBV6-1,.,TGTGCCAGCAGTTGGCGGCAGGGCGGCCAGCATTTT,CASSWRQGGQHF
TRBJ2-1,.,TRBV20-1,.,TGCAGTGCTAGGTGGGGGGGCAAGCAGTTCTTC,CSARWGGKQFF
TRBJ2-5,TRBD2,TRBV9,.,TGTGCCAGCAGCCCAGGACTAGCGGGCAGAAAAGAGACCCAGTACTTC,CASSPGLAGRKETQYF
TRBJ2-3,.,TRBV9,few,TGTGCCAGCAGCCAGCGGCAGGCCCCAGATACGCAGTATTTT,CASSQRQAPDTQYF
TRBJ1-2,.,TRBV19,few,TGTGCCAGTAATAGCCAAGCTAACTATGGCTACACCTTC,CASNSQANYGYTF
TRBJ2-7,.,TRBV28,few,TGTGCCAGCAGTTCTCGGGGGGCAGGTGGGAACGAGCAGTACTTC,CASSSRGAGGNEQYF
TRBJ2-3,TRBD2,TRBV5-1,.,TGCGCCAGCAGCCCAGGACTAGCGACCGATACGCAGTATTTT,CASSPGLATDTQYF
TRBJ2-5,TRBD1,TRBV15,few,TGTGCCACCAGCAGAGCCGGGGACAGGGAAGAGACCCAGTACTTC,CATSRAGDREETQYF
TRBJ2-5,TRBD1,TRBV11-2,few,TGTGCCAGCGGCCCGGCAGGGGGTAAGACCCAGTACTTC,CASGPAGGKTQYF
TRBJ2-1,TRBD2,TRBV12-5,few,TGTGCTAGTGGACCCGATGGGCTAGCGGTCTACAATGAGCAGTTCTTC,CASGPDGLAVYNEQFF
TRBJ2-1,.,TRBV7-9,few,TGTGCCAGCAGCCCGCCCGGGAAGGGGCAGTTCTTC,CASSPPGKGQFF
TRBJ2-1,TRBD2,TRBV19,few,TGTGCCAGTAGTCCCCGGGGGGGCGACCCGCTCGTCGCATCCTACAATGAGCAGTTCTTC,CASSPRGGDPLVASYNEQFF
TRBJ1-2,TRBD1,TRBV6-5,few,TGTGCCAGCAGTTATGGACAGGGAAACTATGGCTACACCTTC,CASSYGQGNYGYTF
TRBJ1-4,TRBD1,TRBV15,few,TGTGCCACCAGCAGATCCCCGGGACAGCGGAATGCAACTAATGAAAAACTGTTTTTT,CATSRSPGQRNATNEKLFF
TRBJ1-1,.,TRBV18,.,TGTGCCAGCTCCCTCACAGGGAGCACTGAAGCTTTCTTT,CASSLTGSTEAFF
TRBJ2-2,.,TRBV4-2,few,TGTGCCAGCAGCCAAGAGAGGCTACAGGCCGGGGAGCTGTTTTTT,CASSQERLQAGELFF
TRBJ2-5,TRBD2,TRBV15,.,TGTGCCACCAGCAGACCAGGACTAGCGGGAGGCGGAGAGACCCAGTACTTC,CATSRPGLAGGGETQYF
TRBJ2-5,.,TRBV5-6,few,TGTGCCAGCAGCTTGGTGGACTACACGGGGACCCAGTACTTC,CASSLVDYTGTQYF